These T cell receptor beta chains were read from a single sample in a study of T cells after yellow fever vaccination. TCRdb independently ran MiXCR on the 5' RACE reads; one entry per CDR3 protein. The table includes more than 65,000 distinct CDR3 sequences, approximately 12% detected once. Here the sequenced sample was CD8+ T cells not binding an NS4B(214-222) dextramer, sorted from PBMCs, taken about 20 days after the first yellow fever vaccination. The origin of the receptors is a man aged 18 to 30 who received the YFV17D yellow fever vaccine. Both conserved end residues are part of each CDR3. A D gene is named only where the DNA matches it firmly. Clone size is stated in some rows and not others, as once, few, many or a class when expanded.

V gene,D gene,clone size,CDR3 length,J gene,CDR3 DNA,CDR3 protein
TRBV5-6,.,.,12,TRBJ2-7,TGTGCCAGCAGCTTGGTCGGGGACGAGCAGTACTTC,CASSLVGDEQYF
TRBV15,.,once,14,TRBJ1-1,TGTGCCACCTTCGGGGGTACCGTGAACACTGAAGCTTTCTTT,CATFGGTVNTEAFF
TRBV7-9,TRBD1,.,14,TRBJ2-7,TGTGCCAGCAGCTTCTCGACAGGGGGCAACGAGCAGTACTTC,CASSFSTGGNEQYF
TRBV12-3/TRBV12-4,.,few,15,TRBJ2-3,TGTGCCAGCAGTCAACCCGTGGGGGGGCCAGATACGCAGTATTTT,CASSQPVGGPDTQYF
TRBV6-1,.,few,17,TRBJ2-3,TGTGCCAGCAGCGGGAACCGGGGCACGTCTGGCACAGATACGCAGTATTTT,CASSGNRGTSGTDTQYF
TRBV12-3/TRBV12-4,TRBD2,.,18,TRBJ2-5,TGTGCCAGCAGTTTTAACTTCCGGGCGAGCGGGGTAAAAGAGACCCAGTACTTC,CASSFNFRASGVKETQYF
TRBV3-1,TRBD2,few,18,TRBJ2-1,TGTGCCAGCAGCCGGACTAGCGGGGGCGCGAGCTCCTACAATGAGCAGTTCTTC,CASSRTSGGASSYNEQFF
TRBV7-9,.,.,11,TRBJ1-2,TGTGCCAGCAGTCACGGCAGCGGCTACACCTTC,CASSHGSGYTF
TRBV11-2,.,.,18,TRBJ2-1,TGTGCCAGCATCAACGGACAGTTTCTAAGTCGCTCCTACAATGAGCAGTTCTTC,CASINGQFLSRSYNEQFF
TRBV10-3,.,.,13,TRBJ2-5,TGTGCCATGGGGGAGGGGGACGCAAGGACCCAGTACTTC,CAMGEGDARTQYF
TRBV4-1,.,.,14,TRBJ2-1,TGCGCCAGCAGCCAAGGAATCCAGGGAAATGAGCAGTTCTTC,CASSQGIQGNEQFF
TRBV6-1,.,.,15,TRBJ2-7,TGTGCCAGCAGCAGCTACGCCGGACAGAGCTACGAGCAGTACTTC,CASSSYAGQSYEQYF
TRBV19,.,few,12,TRBJ2-2,TGTGCCAGTAGTACGGGACATCGGGAGCTGTTTTTT,CASSTGHRELFF
TRBV7-9,TRBD1,few,14,TRBJ2-1,TGTGCCAGCAGCGGACAGGGTCGGATAGGTGAGCAGTTCTTC,CASSGQGRIGEQFF
TRBV11-1,TRBD2,.,16,TRBJ2-1,TGTGCCAGCAGCCGCTCGGGCGGGGGTCTCTACAATGAGCAGTTCTTC,CASSRSGGGLYNEQFF
TRBV10-2,.,.,13,TRBJ2-5,TGCGCCAGCAGTGACAGGGCCCTCGTGGTCCAGTACTTC,CASSDRALVVQYF
TRBV4-3,.,.,16,TRBJ2-3,TGCGCCAGCAGCCAAGAAGTAACCGGAGGCACAGATACGCAGTATTTT,CASSQEVTGGTDTQYF
TRBV7-9,.,.,15,TRBJ1-1,TGTGCCAGCAGCTCAGGGGTTGGGTTGAACACTGAAGCTTTCTTT,CASSSGVGLNTEAFF
TRBV10-2,.,few,15,TRBJ2-5,TGCGCCAGCAGTGATTCGGGGCTTCTGGCTGAGACCCAGTACTTC,CASSDSGLLAETQYF
TRBV6-1,TRBD2,few,20,TRBJ2-1,TGTGCCAGCAGTGAGGTGGTGTTTGGGACTAGCGGGGGCGTCTACAATGAGCAGTTCTTC,CASSEVVFGTSGGVYNEQFF
TRBV4-1,.,.,14,TRBJ1-5,TGCGCCAGCAGCAACAGGGATGGGAGTCAGCCCCAGCATTTT,CASSNRDGSQPQHF
TRBV4-3,.,few,12,TRBJ2-1,TGCGCCAGCAGCCAAGAGGGCAATGAGCAGTTCTTC,CASSQEGNEQFF
TRBV29-1,.,.,16,TRBJ1-1,TGCAGCGTTGGAGGGGGGGGACCGTTGGGTCACACTGAAGCTTTCTTT,CSVGGGGPLGHTEAFF
TRBV11-2,TRBD2,few,15,TRBJ2-2,TGTGCCAGCAGCTTCGGGGGGGCGAACACCGGGGAGCTGTTTTTT,CASSFGGANTGELFF
TRBV28,TRBD1,.,13,TRBJ2-3,TGTGCCAGCGGACAGGGGTCAACAGATACGCAGTATTTT,CASGQGSTDTQYF
TRBV6-5,.,.,16,TRBJ2-5,TGTGCCAGCAGTTACTCATCACGACGGCAACAAGAGACCCAGTACTTC,CASSYSSRRQQETQYF
TRBV10-3,.,many,12,TRBJ2-5,TGTGCCATCAAGACGGGGCAAGAGACCCAGTACTTC,CAIKTGQETQYF
TRBV3-1,.,.,17,TRBJ2-6,TGTGCCAGCAGCCAGGGGGACCGAAGCTCTGGGGCCAACGTCCTGACTTTC,CASSQGDRSSGANVLTF
TRBV11-2,.,few,14,TRBJ2-4,TGTGCCAGCAGCTCTCTCCGATTCGGAAACATTCAGTACTTC,CASSSLRFGNIQYF
TRBV18,.,.,14,TRBJ1-4,TGTGCCAGCTTCACCCCGGATCCGGGCGAAAAACTGTTTTTT,CASFTPDPGEKLFF
TRBV4-1,.,few,16,TRBJ1-1,TGCGCCAGCAGCCAAGTTTCGGGGTATTTAAACACTGAAGCTTTCTTT,CASSQVSGYLNTEAFF
TRBV24-1,.,.,14,TRBJ2-1,TGTGCCATCCCACCCAGCGGGTTTAGCAATGAGCAGTTCTTC,CAIPPSGFSNEQFF
TRBV20-1,.,.,14,TRBJ2-3,TGCAGTGCTAGGGATGAGGTTTGGTTAGATACGCAGTATTTT,CSARDEVWLDTQYF
TRBV4-2,.,.,14,TRBJ2-1,TGTGCCAGCAGCCAAGTCCCTCGGTCGGGCGAGCAGTTCTTC,CASSQVPRSGEQFF
TRBV27,TRBD1,few,17,TRBJ2-1,TGTGCCAGCAGCAATCTGGTGGGGACAGGGGTTGACAATGAGCAGTTCTTC,CASSNLVGTGVDNEQFF
TRBV5-1,TRBD1,few,14,TRBJ1-6,TGCGCCAGCAGCCAGGGGACAGGGGATTCACCCCTCCACTTT,CASSQGTGDSPLHF
TRBV7-8,.,.,13,TRBJ1-1,TGTGCCAGCAGCGGCCGCGGCGGGCCCGGAGCTTTCTTT,CASSGRGGPGAFF
TRBV4-1,.,few,15,TRBJ2-5,TGCGCCAGCAGCCAAGGGGAGACCTTCAGAGAGACCCAGTACTTC,CASSQGETFRETQYF
TRBV7-2,.,few,14,TRBJ2-5,TGTGCCAGCAGCCCCTTGGACAGCCAAGAGACCCAGTACTTC,CASSPLDSQETQYF
TRBV11-2,.,few,12,TRBJ2-1,TGTGCCAGCAGCCCCCCCCTGGGGGGGCAGTTCTTC,CASSPPLGGQFF
TRBV29-1,TRBD1,.,16,TRBJ1-3,TGCAGCGTTCAGGGGGCTGAAGGAGTCTCTGGAAACACCATATATTTT,CSVQGAEGVSGNTIYF
TRBV12-3/TRBV12-4,.,few,14,TRBJ1-1,TGTGCCAGCAGTTTCCCAGGGTGGGGCACTGAAGCTTTCTTT,CASSFPGWGTEAFF
TRBV7-8,.,few,16,TRBJ2-3,TGTGCCAGCAGCTTAAGGGGTTGGGGCAGCCCAGATACGCAGTATTTT,CASSLRGWGSPDTQYF
TRBV14,.,.,17,TRBJ1-1,TGTGCCAGCAGCTTGCCGGACCCTAGGACGGGGAACACTGAAGCTTTCTTT,CASSLPDPRTGNTEAFF
TRBV7-8,.,.,14,TRBJ2-1,TGTGCCAGCAGCTCTACAGGGGAGGGCCGGGAGCAGTTCTTC,CASSSTGEGREQFF